Below, one T cell receptor beta chain is given with its context. The data belong to a study of blood T cell repertoires in COVID-19. Study context: Acute-phase and convalescent COVID-19 samples originated in the United States, Italy and Spain.

Original analysis: The assay estimated nucleated cells by amplifying reference gene primers. Method: immunoSEQ multiplex PCR; TCRdb's copy keeps in-frame clones and lacks some. That table gives V, J and clone size, and the DNA gave D and trimming. The sample contains around 68,000 clones, around 86% of which appear only once. The CDR3 contains 12 residues. Germline V gene lookup returns CDR1 SGHTA and CDR2 FQGNSA. The germline V and J ends were trimmed by 5 bases and 1 base, with 5 bases remaining between them. Sequencing was performed on peripheral blood. The J gene is TRBJ1-2, the V gene TRBV7-2; D is undetermined. This receptor was identified in a man in his forties or fifties with active COVID-19. The CDR3 nucleotides are TGTGCCAGCAGCGCACATAACTATGGCTACACCTTC. Translation: CASSAHNYGYTF.